A selection of T cell receptor beta chains follows, all from one sample in a study of control samples from healthy donors and cancer patients. TCRdb's table, derived via immunoSEQ multiplex PCR, lists solely in-frame clones and lacks some. Seen here are about 140,000 clones, about nine tenths observed once, and the top ten hold roughly 9%. The sequenced sample was blood. The receptors derive from a woman aged 30 to 39 in good health. The CDR3 runs from the conserved cysteine through the conserved F or W. Each record gives: J gene, clone size, V gene, D gene, CDR3 DNA, CDR3 protein. D genes are given only for firm matches. Not every row has a clone size; where given, it reads once, few, many or a size class.

j_gene: TRBJ2-7
abundance: few
v_gene: TRBV29-1
d_gene: TRBD1
CDR3nt: TGCAGCGTTGGGGGTGACAGGGACGAGCAGTACTTC
CDR3aa: CSVGGDRDEQYF

j_gene: TRBJ1-1
abundance: once
v_gene: TRBV10-2
d_gene: NA
CDR3nt: TGCGCCAGCAGTAACATTAGGGGAGAGGACACTGAAGCTTTCTTT
CDR3aa: CASSNIRGEDTEAFF

j_gene: TRBJ1-1
abundance: NA
v_gene: TRBV23-1
d_gene: NA
CDR3nt: TGCGCCAGCAGTCAATCTGGGGGCTCGAGCACTGAAGCTTTCTTT
CDR3aa: CASSQSGGSSTEAFF

j_gene: TRBJ1-5
abundance: NA
v_gene: TRBV18
d_gene: TRBD1
CDR3nt: TGTGCCAGCTCAAAAGACAGGGCCCAAGTTAGCAATCAGCCCCAGCATTTT
CDR3aa: CASSKDRAQVSNQPQHF

j_gene: TRBJ2-5
abundance: NA
v_gene: TRBV6-5
d_gene: TRBD2
CDR3nt: TGTGCCAGCTCGAGAGGGAGGGTAGAGACCCAGTACTTC
CDR3aa: CASSRGRVETQYF

j_gene: TRBJ2-7
abundance: NA
v_gene: TRBV27
d_gene: TRBD1
CDR3nt: TGTGCCAGCAGGGGGACAGGGGGGATCGGGAGGCCCTACGAGCAGTACTTC
CDR3aa: CASRGTGGIGRPYEQYF

j_gene: TRBJ2-3
abundance: NA
v_gene: TRBV6-1
d_gene: NA
CDR3nt: TGTGCCAGCAGTGAGCGCCTTCGGGCAGACCTGGATACGCAGTATTTT
CDR3aa: CASSERLRADLDTQYF

j_gene: TRBJ1-4
abundance: NA
v_gene: TRBV5-1
d_gene: NA
CDR3nt: TGCGCCAGCAGCTTAGCCGGGGATCAGGGTGAAAAACTGTTTTTT
CDR3aa: CASSLAGDQGEKLFF

j_gene: TRBJ1-6
abundance: NA
v_gene: TRBV3-1/TRBV3-2
d_gene: TRBD1
CDR3nt: TGTGCCAGCAGCCAGTTCCGGGACAGGGGGAATTCACCCCTCCACTTT
CDR3aa: CASSQFRDRGNSPLHF

j_gene: TRBJ1-2
abundance: NA
v_gene: TRBV29-1
d_gene: NA
CDR3nt: TGCAGCGTTGGTGATAAGGGAGCTAACTATGGCTACACCTTC
CDR3aa: CSVGDKGANYGYTF

j_gene: TRBJ2-7
abundance: NA
v_gene: TRBV19
d_gene: TRBD2
CDR3nt: TGTGCCAGTAGTATAGGGGAGGGCTACGAGCAGTACTTC
CDR3aa: CASSIGEGYEQYF

j_gene: TRBJ1-2
abundance: NA
v_gene: TRBV15
d_gene: NA
CDR3nt: TGTGCCACCAGCAGAGGACAGATGTTACAGCATGGCTACACCTTC
CDR3aa: CATSRGQMLQHGYTF

j_gene: TRBJ1-1
abundance: once
v_gene: TRBV5-1
d_gene: NA
CDR3nt: TGCGCCAGCAGCTTCGATAACGGACGGGGGAACACTGAAGCTTTCTTT
CDR3aa: CASSFDNGRGNTEAFF

j_gene: TRBJ2-5
abundance: few
v_gene: TRBV7-3
d_gene: NA
CDR3nt: TGTGCCAGCAGCACGGGAGTGCAAGAGACCCAGTACTTC
CDR3aa: CASSTGVQETQYF

j_gene: TRBJ1-6
abundance: NA
v_gene: TRBV14
d_gene: NA
CDR3nt: TGTGCCAGCAGCCGGTTGTCGGGTCATTCACCCCTCCACTTT
CDR3aa: CASSRLSGHSPLHF

j_gene: TRBJ1-1
abundance: NA
v_gene: TRBV19
d_gene: NA
CDR3nt: TGTGCCAGTAGTAAATCAAGAGATCCTTTTATGAACACTGAAGCTTTCTTT
CDR3aa: CASSKSRDPFMNTEAFF

j_gene: TRBJ1-2
abundance: NA
v_gene: TRBV2
d_gene: TRBD1
CDR3nt: TGTGCCAGCAGGGGACAGGACAACTATGGCTACACCTTC
CDR3aa: CASRGQDNYGYTF

j_gene: TRBJ2-5
abundance: NA
v_gene: TRBV7-2
d_gene: TRBD2
CDR3nt: TGTGCCAGCAGCTTAGATTGGGCGGGGGGGACCCAGTACTTC
CDR3aa: CASSLDWAGGTQYF

j_gene: TRBJ1-4
abundance: NA
v_gene: TRBV6-1
d_gene: NA
CDR3nt: TGTGCCAGCAGTGATGGGAACAGCCCAAGGGGACTGTTTTTT
CDR3aa: CASSDGNSPRGLFF

j_gene: TRBJ2-5
abundance: NA
v_gene: TRBV4-2
d_gene: TRBD2
CDR3nt: TGTGCCAGCAGCCAAGAGGGGGGACTAGCGAATCAAGAGACCCAGTACTTC
CDR3aa: CASSQEGGLANQETQYF

j_gene: TRBJ1-2
abundance: NA
v_gene: TRBV19
d_gene: TRBD1
CDR3nt: TGTGCCAGTATGGGGGACAGGAATATTAACTATGGCTACACCTTC
CDR3aa: CASMGDRNINYGYTF

j_gene: TRBJ1-2
abundance: NA
v_gene: TRBV18
d_gene: NA
CDR3nt: TGTGCCAGCTCACCCACTAGTCGGGACGGCTACACCTTC
CDR3aa: CASSPTSRDGYTF

j_gene: TRBJ1-4
abundance: NA
v_gene: TRBV19
d_gene: TRBD1
CDR3nt: TGTGCCAGTAGTACCCCCCAGGGGGTGTCTGAAAAACTGTTTTTT
CDR3aa: CASSTPQGVSEKLFF

j_gene: TRBJ2-1
abundance: NA
v_gene: TRBV11-2
d_gene: TRBD2
CDR3nt: TGTGCCAGCAGCTTCTCTAGCGGGAGGATCTCCTACAATGAGCAGTTCTTC
CDR3aa: CASSFSSGRISYNEQFF

j_gene: TRBJ1-1
abundance: NA
v_gene: TRBV6-4
d_gene: NA
CDR3nt: TGTGCCAGCCACCCGGGAGGGGACACTGAAGCTTTCTTT
CDR3aa: CASHPGGDTEAFF

j_gene: TRBJ1-2
abundance: NA
v_gene: TRBV11-2
d_gene: NA
CDR3nt: TGTGCCAGCAGCTTAACAGGGAGGAGCTATGGCTACACCTTC
CDR3aa: CASSLTGRSYGYTF

j_gene: TRBJ1-4
abundance: NA
v_gene: TRBV7-9
d_gene: NA
CDR3nt: TGTGCCAGCAGCTTAGGGGACGGAACTAATGAAAAACTGTTTTTT
CDR3aa: CASSLGDGTNEKLFF

j_gene: TRBJ2-1
abundance: NA
v_gene: TRBV21-1
d_gene: NA
CDR3nt: TGTGCCAGCAGCAAAGCGCGGGGGGTGTTCTTC
CDR3aa: CASSKARGVFF